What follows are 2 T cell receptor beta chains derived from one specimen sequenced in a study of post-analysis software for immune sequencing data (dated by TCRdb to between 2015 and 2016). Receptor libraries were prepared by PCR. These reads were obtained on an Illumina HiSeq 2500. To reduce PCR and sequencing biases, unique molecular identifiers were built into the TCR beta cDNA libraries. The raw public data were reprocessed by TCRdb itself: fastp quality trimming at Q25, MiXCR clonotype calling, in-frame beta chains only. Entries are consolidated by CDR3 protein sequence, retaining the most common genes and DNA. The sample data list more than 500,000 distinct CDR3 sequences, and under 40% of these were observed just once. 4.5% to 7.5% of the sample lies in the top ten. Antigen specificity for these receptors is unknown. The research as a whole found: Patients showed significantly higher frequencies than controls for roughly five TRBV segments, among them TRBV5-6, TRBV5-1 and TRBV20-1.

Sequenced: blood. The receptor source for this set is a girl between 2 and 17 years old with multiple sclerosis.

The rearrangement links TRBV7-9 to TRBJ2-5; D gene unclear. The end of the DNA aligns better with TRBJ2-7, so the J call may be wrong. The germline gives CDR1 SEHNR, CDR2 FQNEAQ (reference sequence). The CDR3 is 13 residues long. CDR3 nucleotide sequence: TGTGCCAGCAGCTTAGGGGCCGTCGGCGAGCAGTACTTC. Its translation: CASSLGAVGEQYF.

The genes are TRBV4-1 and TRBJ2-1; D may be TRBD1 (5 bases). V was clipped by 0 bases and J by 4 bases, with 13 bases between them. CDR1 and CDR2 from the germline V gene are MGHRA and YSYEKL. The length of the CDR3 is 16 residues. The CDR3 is CASSQDETARYNEQFF. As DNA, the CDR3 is TGCGCCAGCAGCCAAGATGAGACAGCCCGTTACAATGAGCAGTTCTTC.